This T cell receptor beta chain was captured in a study of T cell responses to AZD1222 COVID-19 vaccine. Study as a whole: Second-dose recipients at about 4 or about 12 weeks were treated as one pooled group.

TCRdb's copy holds only in-frame clones and misses some; the assay was immunoSEQ multiplex PCR. The sample lists 90,000 to 150,000 clones, around nine tenths occurring once. V trimming: 0 bases; J trimming: 2 bases; junction bases outside the gene matches: 5. Germline V gives CDR1 SGHRS, CDR2 YFSETQ. The CDR3 spans 18 residues. The origin of this receptor is an adult in good health. The chain uses TRBV5-1 and TRBJ2-7, with TRBD2 identical over 16 bases. The sample here was peripheral blood, taken on day 0 of AZD1222 vaccination. The chain's CDR3 is CASSLAEGLAGGPYEQYF. CDR3 nucleotide sequence: TGCGCCAGCAGCTTGGCCGAGGGACTAGCGGGAGGGCCCTACGAGCAGTACTTC.